This T cell receptor beta chain was recovered during a study of cytotoxic CD8 clonotypes in ibrutinib-treated CLL. Overall study results and limits: Clonality (at baseline) was higher than in age-matched healthy donors and tracked circulating CD8+ T-cell counts. Public clonotypes, rarely seen, contracted or held steady on treatment. Samples from sustained-remission and progressing patients were taken at different times.

The repertoire was sequenced with immunoSEQ multiplex PCR; TCRdb's copy has only in-frame clones and lacks some. There are about 200,000 clones in the sample; 70% occur only once, and over 5.5% lies in the top ten. Points on this clone: Antigen specificity is unknown.

This material consisted of PBMCs, taken after 12 months of ibrutinib treatment. The clonotype comes from a human donor with chronic lymphocytic leukemia.

CDR3 nucleotides: TGTGCCTGGAGTGTACAAGGCCTAGAGACCCAGTACTTC. As protein: CAWSVQGLETQYF. V is TRBV30 and J is TRBJ2-5; no definite D call. V was pared by 0 bases and J by 4 bases, with 9 bases between. Looked up from germline, CDR1 is GTSNPN and CDR2 is SVGIG (reference sequence). This CDR3 is built from 13 residues. The full variable domain, with the rest looked up from reference TRBV30 and TRBJ2-5, is SQTIHQWPATLVQPVGSPLSLECTVEGTSNPNLYWYRQAAGRGLQLLFYSVGIGQISSEVPQNLSASRPQDRQFILSSKKLLLSDSGFYLCAWSVQGLETQYFGPGTRLLVL.